One and the same sample provided the 8 T cell receptor beta chains below, sequenced in a study of T cells after posttransplantation cyclophosphamide. Cells defined as naive were viable CD3+CD4+ or CD3+CD8+ and CCR7+CD45RA+CD45RO-CD95-CD27+CD28+. Profiling relied on immunoSEQ multiplex PCR, and the TCRdb table lists in-frame clones only, not all of them. The repertoire consists of around 10,000 clones, with roughly 98% occurring once and the leading ten covering around 0.25%. The sample comprised naive CD4+ T cells sorted from PBMCs. These receptors were collected from a woman in her fifties or sixties in good health, CMV-negative, and a related stem cell transplant donor.

The V gene is TRBV9, the J gene TRBJ2-3, with 8 bases that match TRBD2. Unmatched junction bases numbered 18, after V lost 2 bases and J lost 4 bases. This CDR3 spans 19 amino acids. CDR1 SGDLS and CDR2 YYNGEE come from the germline V gene. The CDR3 coding sequence is TGTGCCAGCAGCGTCGCGCCAGGTGTCCCGGGACTAGGTGCAGATACGCAGTATTTT. Protein product: CASSVAPGVPGLGADTQYF.

The count of this clone is one. The chain combines TRBV15 with TRBJ1-5; D may be TRBD1 (6 bases). Germline V lookup: CDR1 LNHNV, CDR2 YYDKDF (reference sequence). This CDR3 has 17 residues. Trimming cost V 2 bases and J 4 bases, with 18 bases left between them. CDR3 DNA sequence: TGTGCCACCAGCAGACCTACGACAGGCCTAAGGAATCAGCCCCAGCATTTT. It yields the protein CATSRPTTGLRNQPQHF.

V gene TRBV5-1 combines with J gene TRBJ2-5; D may be TRBD1 (6 bases). Per the germline V gene, CDR1 is SGHRS and CDR2 is YFSETQ. The CDR3 length is 16 residues. V was shortened by 2 bases and J by 5 bases, with 19 bases between the two germline ends. The CDR3 here is CASSLRGSRGSETQYF. The DNA for the CDR3 is TGCGCCAGCAGCTTAAGGGGGTCGCGCGGGTCGGAGACCCAGTACTTC.

This CDR3 is CASSIGQAKRNTEAFF. The CDR3 bases are TGTGCCAGCAGCATAGGACAGGCAAAGCGGAACACTGAAGCTTTCTTT. This rearrangement joins TRBV7-2 to TRBJ1-1, with 7 bases fitting TRBD1. The CDR3 contains 16 residues. Trimming removed 5 bases from V and 1 base from J; junction bases left unmatched: 10. The germline V gene has CDR1 SGHTA and CDR2 FQGNSA.

The V and J genes are TRBV19 and TRBJ1-5; the D gene is possibly TRBD1 (5 bases). Trimming pared 10 bases from V and 11 bases from J, leaving 24 bases between. Germline V gene sequence: CDR1 LNHDA, CDR2 SQIVND (reference sequence). The CDR3 spans 14 residues. Here the CDR3 DNA reads TGTGCCACCCGACACGCGGGACCAGCCCGGTCCCAGCATTTT. It codes for CATRHAGPARSQHF.

The V gene is TRBV27, the J gene TRBJ2-1; 8 nucleotides line up with TRBD2. The germline V gene has CDR1 MNHEY and CDR2 SMNVEV (reference sequence). After removal of 6 bases from V and 7 bases from J, the junction contained 8 bases not matched to a gene. This CDR3 is built from 14 residues. The CDR3 loop reads CASRDSGALNEQFF. Written as DNA, the CDR3 is TGTGCCAGCAGAGATAGCGGGGCCCTAAATGAGCAGTTCTTC.

The gene calls are TRBV7-9 and TRBJ2-1; 7 nucleotides line up with TRBD2. The V segment lost 1 base and the J segment 1 base; nucleotides outside the gene matches: 7. There are 17 residues in the CDR3. Germline V gene sequence: CDR1 SEHNR, CDR2 FQNEAQ (reference sequence). The CDR3 region is CASSLGGRGPSYNEQFF. CDR3 nucleotides: TGTGCCAGCAGCTTAGGAGGGAGGGGCCCATCCTACAATGAGCAGTTCTTC.

The rearrangement joins TRBV20-1 to TRBJ2-5; no firm D call. CDR3 length: 10 residues. Per germline, CDR1 DFQATT and CDR2 SNEGSKA (reference sequence). Between the trimmed V and J ends, which lost 6 bases and 5 bases, there was a span of 7 bases. The CDR3 sequence is CSAARETQYF. In nucleotides, the CDR3 is TGCAGTGCAGCCAGGGAGACCCAGTACTTC.